A single sample is the source of the 18 T cell receptor beta chains below, sequenced in a study of blood T cell repertoires in COVID-19. The data were produced by immunoSEQ multiplex PCR, yet TCRdb's version contains in-frame clones alone and is incomplete. The table shows a few hundred thousand clones, with approximately 90% occurring only once. The specimen sequenced was PBMCs or T cells enriched from blood (not recorded which). The origin of the receptors is a woman between 25 and 40 years old who had recovered from COVID-19.

This rearrangement joins TRBV9 to TRBJ1-1; 7 bases line up with TRBD1. V lost 4 bases, J lost 4 bases, and 25 bases stayed unmatched. CDR3 length: 20 residues. The V gene's germline CDR1 is SGDLS and CDR2 YYNGEE. The CDR3 DNA is TGTGCCAGCAGCCCACCCAATAGTCGACAGGGATTTAGAGGTAGCACTGAAGCTTTCTTT. Its translation: CASSPPNSRQGFRGSTEAFF.

The rearrangement joins TRBV9 to TRBJ2-5; D is possibly TRBD2 (5 bases). Trimming pared 4 bases from V and 5 bases from J, leaving 18 bases between. CDR3 length equals 15 residues. The germline V gene encodes CDR1 SGDLS and CDR2 YYNGEE. CDR3 protein: CASSLTPLLGETQYF. The CDR3, as DNA: TGTGCCAGCAGCCTCACTCCTTTACTAGGGGAGACCCAGTACTTC. Looking up the rest from reference TRBV9 and TRBJ2-5 gives the full variable domain: DSGVTQTPKHLITATGQRVTLRCSPRSGDLSVYWYQQSLDQGLQFLIQYYNGEERAKGNILERFSAQQFPDLHSELNLSSLELGDSALYFCASSLTPLLGETQYFGPGTRLLVL.

The gene calls are TRBV12-3 or TRBV12-4 and TRBJ1-6, with 8 bases that match TRBD1. The V segment lost 6 bases and the J segment 9 bases; nucleotides outside the gene matches: 1. This CDR3 has 12 residues. CDR3 residues: CASRGQGSPLHF. The DNA for the CDR3 is TGTGCCAGCAGAGGACAGGGTTCACCCCTCCACTTT.

There are a few counts of this clone. Other DNA sequences in the sample encode the same CDR3. The chain uses TRBV28 and TRBJ1-4; 10 bases align to TRBD1. The CDR3 is made up of 14 amino acids. Germline CDR1 reads MDHEN; CDR2 reads SYDVKM. The V and J ends lost 6 bases and 5 bases, in that order; junction bases with no gene match: 3. The CDR3 spells CASSSGQGNEKLFF. In DNA, the CDR3 is TGTGCCAGCAGCTCGGGACAGGGGAATGAAAAACTGTTTTTT.

Only a few counts were recorded for this clone. V usage is TRBV30 and J usage is TRBJ1-2; a possible D gene is TRBD1 (5 bases). Germline CDR1 is GTSNPN and CDR2 is SVGIG (reference sequence). Trimming pared 4 bases from V and 5 bases from J, leaving 20 bases between. The CDR3 is made up of 15 amino acids. As DNA, the CDR3 is TGTGCCTGGAATCGGAACCGGGCAGGGAGGTATGGCTACACCTTC. Encoded protein: CAWNRNRAGRYGYTF.

This clone was observed once. The chain combines TRBV5-1 with TRBJ1-1; no firm D call. This CDR3 contains 12 residues. Germline V gene sequence: CDR1 SGHRS, CDR2 YFSETQ. The V and J ends lost 7 bases and 6 bases respectively, with 13 bases between them. The CDR3 region is CASGMGRSEAFF. The CDR3 bases are TGCGCCAGCGGAATGGGGAGATCTGAAGCTTTCTTT.

This chain links TRBV28 with TRBJ1-6; D is possibly TRBD1 (5 bases). Deletions cut 1 base from V and 7 bases from J, with 11 bases between. The CDR3 is 15 residues long. Germline V gene lookup returns CDR1 MDHEN and CDR2 SYDVKM. In DNA, the CDR3 is TGTGCCAGCAGTTTATTGCCGGCAGGGAATTCACCCCTCCACTTT. Translated: CASSLLPAGNSPLHF.

This rearrangement joins TRBV19 to TRBJ1-1, with 10 bases lining up with TRBD1. Germline V gene sequence: CDR1 LNHDA, CDR2 SQIVND (reference sequence). The CDR3 is 18 amino acids. The junction had 17 bases not matched to a gene; V was cut back by 5 bases and J by 5 bases. CDR3 amino acids: CASSPRGGTGERGTEAFF. The CDR3 DNA reads TGTGCCAGTAGTCCCCGGGGGGGGACAGGGGAAAGAGGAACTGAAGCTTTCTTT.

The genes are TRBV28 and TRBJ2-1; 13 bases fit TRBD2. The germline gives CDR1 MDHEN, CDR2 SYDVKM. The J segment lost 7 bases and the V segment lost 8 bases, leaving 17 bases of the junction unmatched. CDR3 length: 18 amino acids. The CDR3 DNA is TGTGCCAGCTCTCCGGGACTAGCGGGATTCATCCCCAATAATGAGCAGTTCTTC. Translated, it gives CASSPGLAGFIPNNEQFF.

The V gene is TRBV7-9, the J gene TRBJ2-7; 7 bases agree with TRBD2. CDR3 length equals 14 residues. The germline V gene encodes CDR1 SEHNR and CDR2 FQNEAQ (reference sequence). The V gene end was trimmed by 4 bases and the J gene end by 5 bases; junction bases not matched to a gene: 8. DNA of the CDR3: TGTGCCAGCAGCTACCCGGGACGGGGGGACGAGCAGTACTTC. This encodes CASSYPGRGDEQYF.

CDR3 bases: TGTGCCAGCTCACCAGCGACAGCAGTCAACACTGAAGCTTTCTTT. Protein sequence: CASSPATAVNTEAFF. J is TRBJ1-1 and V is TRBV18, with D possibly matching TRBD1 (5 bases). The CDR3 loop spans 15 amino acids. V was cut by 2 bases and J by 2 bases, with 12 bases left in between. CDR1 and CDR2 from the germline V gene are KGHSH and LQKENI.

This chain connects TRBV7-2 to TRBJ1-2, with D uncertain. The CDR3 extends over 14 amino acids. Trimming removed 5 bases at V and 4 bases at J, with 14 bases between. CDR1 and CDR2 from the germline V gene are SGHTA and FQGNSA. The DNA for the CDR3 is TGTGCCAGCAGCCCCGCCGAGCCAGGCTATGGCTACACCTTC. Translation gives CASSPAEPGYGYTF.

The rearrangement uses TRBV28 and TRBJ1-6, with D perhaps matching TRBD1 (5 bases). Deletions cut 2 bases from V and 10 bases from J, with 6 bases between. Germline CDR1 is MDHEN and CDR2 is SYDVKM. This CDR3 has 12 amino acids. The CDR3 here is CASSLQGSPLHF. The CDR3 DNA reads as TGTGCCAGCAGTTTACAGGGATCACCCCTCCACTTT. The whole variable domain, remainder taken from reference TRBV28 and TRBJ1-6, is DVKVTQSSRYLVKRTGEKVFLECVQDMDHENMFWYRQDPGLGLRLIYFSYDVKMKEKGDIPEGYSVSREKKERFSLILESASTNQTSMYLCASSLQGSPLHFGNGTRLTVT.

The chain has TRBV30 and TRBJ2-1, with 7 nucleotides matching TRBD2. Trimming cost V 1 base and J 9 bases; bases outside gene matches: 9. This CDR3 has 14 residues. CDR1 is GTSNPN, CDR2 SVGIG, per germline (reference sequence). The CDR3 sequence is CAWSGGGSHSEQFF. The CDR3 bases are TGTGCCTGGAGTGGTGGCGGGAGTCACTCTGAGCAGTTCTTC.

The chain has TRBV7-2 and TRBJ2-3, with 9 bases identical to TRBD2. The CDR3 runs 18 residues. Germline values: CDR1 SGHTA, CDR2 FQGNSA. Trimming at V came to 5 bases and at J to 4 bases, leaving 16 bases not matched to a gene. As DNA, the CDR3 is TGTGCCAGCAGCCCTAGATGGCTAGCGGGATGGAGTGCAGATACGCAGTATTTT. It yields the protein CASSPRWLAGWSADTQYF.

The chain uses TRBV14 and TRBJ1-2, with D possibly TRBD1 on 5 matching bases. The CDR3 consists of 13 residues. V lost 4 bases, J lost 3 bases, and 9 bases lay in between. The germline V gene encodes CDR1 SGHDN and CDR2 FVKESK. CDR3 coding DNA: TGTGCCAGCAGCCTGCAGGGTTACTATGGCTACACCTTC. Protein product: CASSLQGYYGYTF.

CDR3 nucleotides: TGCGCCAGCAGCAACGATCCCGGGACAGGGGGTCGCTATGGCTACACCTTC. This codes for CASSNDPGTGGRYGYTF. This chain joins TRBV5-1 and TRBJ1-2; 11 bases map to TRBD1. V trimming: 4 bases; J trimming: 4 bases; junction bases outside the gene matches: 12. The CDR3 runs 17 residues. Germline V lookup: CDR1 SGHRS, CDR2 YFSETQ.

The table lists this clone with a count of one. In DNA form, the CDR3 reads TGTGCCAGCAGTTACGAGGGGGCAGGAGATACGCAGTATTTT. Residues: CASSYEGAGDTQYF. The chain couples TRBV6-5 to TRBJ2-3; TRBD1 aligns across 7 bases. The CDR3 runs to 14 residues. V gave up 2 bases and J gave up 5 bases; unmatched junction bases: 4. The V gene's germline CDR1 is MNHEY and CDR2 SVGAGI.